These 24 T cell receptor beta chains were sequenced from one sample in a study of technical replicates of blood from a few donors. The repertoire was sequenced with immunoSEQ multiplex PCR; TCRdb's copy has only in-frame clones and lacks some. The sample holds around 69,000 clones; around 89% are singletons and the top ten take approximately 4.4%. The sample comprised PBMCs. The receptors were gathered from a human donor in good health. Some clones in this sample may be carry-over from other donors' samples.

The chain links TRBV7-3 to TRBJ2-1; TRBD1 agrees at 10 bases. V lost 5 bases, J lost 8 bases, and 6 bases stayed unmatched. Germline V gene sequence: CDR1 SGHTA, CDR2 FQGTGA. This CDR3 is built from 14 residues. Here the CDR3 reads CASSPGQGRHEQFF. As DNA, the CDR3 is TGTGCCAGCAGCCCGGGACAGGGGCGCCATGAGCAGTTCTTC.

The chain combines TRBV5-1 with TRBJ2-7; 11 bases line up with TRBD2. Germline values: CDR1 SGHRS, CDR2 YFSETQ. The CDR3 consists of 16 residues. Germline trimming cut 0 bases from V and 0 bases from J; bases unmatched to any gene: 2. CDR3 DNA: TGCGCCAGCAGCTTGGGCCTAGCGGGGGGCTCCTACGAGCAGTACTTC. Translating gives CASSLGLAGGSYEQYF.

The rearrangement links TRBV7-2 to TRBJ2-2; TRBD2 matches at 8 bases. The J segment lost 8 bases and the V segment lost 0 bases, leaving 11 bases of the junction unmatched. CDR3 size: 17 residues. Germline values: CDR1 SGHTA, CDR2 FQGNSA. DNA of the CDR3: TGTGCCAGCAGCTTAGCCCTCTTGGCGGGGGGAGGTGGGGAGCTGTTTTTT. It encodes CASSLALLAGGGGELFF.

This chain uses TRBV5-1 with TRBJ2-5, with TRBD2 matching 10 bases. This CDR3 is 16 amino acids long. Losses at the gene ends were 0 bases for V and 5 bases for J; bases not matched to a gene: 7. Germline loops: CDR1 SGHRS, CDR2 YFSETQ. The CDR3 is CASSLEGSGRWETQYF. The CDR3 bases are TGCGCCAGCAGCTTGGAGGGTAGCGGGAGGTGGGAGACCCAGTACTTC.

The chain carries TRBV5-1 and TRBJ2-7; 7 bases fit TRBD2. CDR1 is SGHRS and CDR2 is YFSETQ in the germline V gene. Trimming cost V 1 base and J 2 bases; bases outside gene matches: 9. The CDR3 spans 16 residues. The CDR3 DNA follows: TGCGCCAGCAGCTTGAGTCTGGCTAGCGGAACCTACGAGCAGTACTTC. This codes for CASSLSLASGTYEQYF.

This rearrangement joins TRBV10-3 to TRBJ2-7, with TRBD2 identical over 7 bases. CDR3 length equals 15 residues. Per germline, CDR1 ENHRY and CDR2 SYGVKD. After removal of 5 bases from V and 2 bases from J, the junction contained 9 bases not matched to a gene. For the CDR3, the DNA is TGTGCCATCAGTCCACTGGCTAGCGGTACCTACGAGCAGTACTTC. As protein: CAISPLASGTYEQYF.

The chain recombines TRBV18 with TRBJ1-2; 8 bases line up with TRBD1. The CDR3 contains 17 residues. Germline values: CDR1 KGHSH, CDR2 LQKENI. The junction had 12 bases not matched to a gene; V was cut back by 4 bases and J by 2 bases. The CDR3 nucleotides are TGTGCCAGCTCACAAAATCCGGGACAGGAAAGAAACTATGGCTACACCTTC. Translated, it gives CASSQNPGQERNYGYTF.

This rearrangement joins TRBV11-2 to TRBJ2-3; D gene uncertain. V lost 1 base and J lost 3, with 8 bases in between. The germline gives CDR1 SGHAT, CDR2 FQNNGV. The CDR3 loop spans 14 amino acids. Here the CDR3 reads CASSLGRSTDTQYF. In nucleotides, the CDR3 is TGTGCCAGCAGCTTAGGCAGGTCGACAGATACGCAGTATTTT.

The sample holds a few counts of this clone. The V and J genes are TRBV4-2 and TRBJ2-3; 9 nucleotides match TRBD2. Losses at the gene ends were 1 base for V and 3 bases for J; bases not matched to a gene: 2. Germline lookup yields CDR1 LGHNA and CDR2 YNFKEQ. This CDR3 has 15 amino acids. The CDR3 DNA follows: TGTGCCAGCAGCCAAGGCGGACTAGCGACAGATACGCAGTATTTT. Translated: CASSQGGLATDTQYF.

This clone was counted only a few times. The CDR3 here is CASSTGTATMNTEAFF. The CDR3 DNA reads as TGTGCCAGCAGTACCGGGACAGCTACAATGAACACTGAAGCTTTCTTT. The chain is built from TRBV27 and TRBJ1-1; 7 bases fit TRBD1. CDR1 and CDR2 (germline): MNHEY, SMNVEV (reference sequence). Trimming took 5 bases from V and 0 from J; bases not matched to a gene: 9. The CDR3 is 16 amino acids.

This clone was recorded only once. This chain's CDR3 is CASSLDGQGFGTEAFF. Written as DNA, the CDR3 is TGCGCCAGCAGCTTGGATGGACAGGGCTTCGGCACTGAAGCTTTCTTT. V and J are TRBV5-1 and TRBJ1-1; 8 nucleotides align to TRBD1. The V gene end was trimmed by 0 bases and the J gene end by 4 bases; junction bases not matched to a gene: 8. CDR1 is SGHRS and CDR2 is YFSETQ in the germline V gene. This CDR3 is 16 amino acids long. Full variable domain (outside the CDR3, taken from reference TRBV5-1 and TRBJ1-1): KAGVTQTPRYLIKTRGQQVTLSCSPISGHRSVSWYQQTPGQGLQFLFEYFSETQRNKGNFPGRFSGRQFSNSRSEMNVSTLELGDSALYLCASSLDGQGFGTEAFFGQGTRLTVV.

The chain employs TRBV5-1 and TRBJ1-4, with TRBD1 as a possible D gene (6 bases). The V gene's germline CDR1 is SGHRS and CDR2 YFSETQ. The CDR3 spans 15 residues. The V end lost 4 bases, the J end lost 7 bases, and 17 bases lay between the germline ends. This CDR3 reads CASSDGGRAVEKLFF. CDR3 bases: TGCGCCAGCAGCGATGGGGGCAGGGCGGTTGAAAAACTGTTTTTT.

This chain links TRBV6-5 with TRBJ1-2; weak D call: TRBD1 (5 bases). In germline, CDR1 is MNHEY, CDR2 SVGAGI. Trimming removed 0 bases at V and 0 bases at J, with 8 bases between. The CDR3 runs to 15 residues. The DNA of the CDR3 is TGTGCCAGCAGTTACTCGAGACAGACTAACTATGGCTACACCTTC. Translated, it gives CASSYSRQTNYGYTF.

The chain recombines TRBV7-6 with TRBJ2-7; 13 bases fit TRBD2. Germline CDR1 reads SGHVS; CDR2 reads FNYEAQ. J was trimmed by 8 bases and V by 5 bases; bases with no gene match: 9. This CDR3 comprises 15 residues. CDR3: CASSQSGLAGIKQYF. As DNA, the CDR3 is TGTGCCAGCAGCCAGTCGGGACTAGCGGGGATCAAGCAGTACTTC.

The V call is TRBV6-1, the J call TRBJ2-7, with a possible D match to TRBD1 (8 bases). V lost 2 bases and J lost 1, with 15 bases in between. From germline, CDR1 is MNHNS and CDR2 SASEGT. This CDR3 region has 16 residues. The CDR3 nucleotides read TGTGCCAGCAGTGAATCAACAGGGGGGGGGTCCTACGAGCAGTACTTC. This codes for CASSESTGGGSYEQYF.

The gene calls are TRBV11-2 and TRBJ2-5; 11 positions agree with TRBD2. There are 16 residues in the CDR3. The germline V gene has CDR1 SGHAT and CDR2 FQNNGV. V dropped 2 bases and J dropped 3; count of bases not matched to a gene: 5. In DNA, the CDR3 is TGTGCCAGCAGCTTACAGCTAGCGGGAGGTAAAGAGACCCAGTACTTC. It yields the protein CASSLQLAGGKETQYF.

CDR3 in amino acids: CASNRQGVQYGYTF. The CDR3 nucleotides are TGTGCCAGCAATAGACAGGGGGTTCAATATGGCTACACCTTC. This chain connects TRBV7-9 to TRBJ1-2; TRBD1 matches 9 bases. CDR3 length equals 14 residues. CDR1 is SEHNR, CDR2 FQNEAQ, per germline (reference sequence). Trimming at V came to 7 bases and at J to 5 bases, leaving 8 bases not matched to a gene.

CDR3 DNA sequence: TGTGCCAGCAGCTTAGTAGGGGATGAGCAGTTCTTC. The encoded protein is CASSLVGDEQFF. V and J are TRBV11-3 and TRBJ2-1; a possible D gene is TRBD1 (5 bases). The CDR3 sequence is 12 residues long. The germline V and J ends were trimmed by 1 base and 8 bases, with 6 bases remaining between them. Germline V gene data show CDR1 as SGHNT and CDR2 as YENEEA.

This chain uses TRBV7-2 with TRBJ2-1; 11 bases fit TRBD2. The germline V gene has CDR1 SGHTA and CDR2 FQGNSA. The V gene end was trimmed by 1 base and the J gene end by 9 bases; junction bases not matched to a gene: 2. The length of the CDR3 is 14 residues. CDR3: CASSLGLAGGEQFF. CDR3 bases: TGTGCCAGCAGCTTAGGTCTAGCGGGAGGTGAGCAGTTCTTC.

The table lists this clone with a few counts. This chain uses TRBV21-1 with TRBJ1-2; the tabulated D call, TRBD1, remains unverified against the DNA. TRBV21-1 is given as a pseudogene. CDR3 length: 16 residues. This chain's CDR3 is CASSNSGDRGDYGYTF. The DNA for the CDR3 is TGTGCCAGCAGCAACTCCGGGGACAGGGGCGATTATGGCTACACCTTC.

The chain combines TRBV27 with TRBJ2-5; D unresolved. The CDR3 has 15 residues. Between the trimmed V and J ends, which lost 2 bases and 1 base, there was a span of 11 bases. Germline V CDR1 and CDR2: MNHEY, SMNVEV (reference sequence). CDR3 residues: CASSLIGALQETQYF. Here the CDR3 DNA reads TGTGCCAGCAGTTTAATTGGTGCACTCCAAGAGACCCAGTACTTC.

This clone was recorded only once. V and J are TRBV6-5 and TRBJ2-7; the match to TRBD2 covers 9 bases. V dropped 4 bases and J dropped 3; count of bases not matched to a gene: 7. There are 15 residues in the CDR3. Germline CDR1 and CDR2: MNHEY and SVGAGI. The CDR3 protein is CASSFGLAGIYEQYF. CDR3 DNA sequence: TGTGCCAGCAGTTTTGGGCTAGCGGGAATCTACGAGCAGTACTTC.

The V and J genes are TRBV19 and TRBJ2-6; 14 nucleotides align to TRBD2. The length of the CDR3 is 19 residues. Germline lookup yields CDR1 LNHDA and CDR2 SQIVND (reference sequence). V shed 4 bases, J shed 3 bases, and the junction held 8 bases outside the gene matches. In DNA form, the CDR3 reads TGTGCCAGTAGTAAAGGACTAGCGGGGGGAGTTTATGGGGCCAACGTCCTGACTTTC. It yields the protein CASSKGLAGGVYGANVLTF.

The V and J genes are TRBV5-6 and TRBJ2-3; TRBD1 agrees at 7 bases. CDR3 size: 16 residues. After removal of 0 bases from V and 0 bases from J, the junction contained 4 bases not matched to a gene. The germline V gene has CDR1 SGHDT and CDR2 YYEEEE. The CDR3 nucleotides read TGTGCCAGCAGCTTGGAACAGGGGTTAAGCACAGATACGCAGTATTTT. As protein: CASSLEQGLSTDTQYF.